The next 30 T cell receptor beta chains were all read from a single sample in a study of CD4+ T cells in melanoma (dated by TCRdb to the early 2020s). Library method: the immunoSEQ multiplex PCR assay. TCRdb re-hosts the immuneACCESS table, in-frame sequences only. Its copies lack some clones; in the studies checked, an unresolved V gene accounts for under half of them, and the cause for the rest is not known. The sample yields approximately 20,000 clones; about 77% were counted once. The top ten clones comprise 9.7% of the sample. The receptor set was obtained from a human donor with melanoma.

This clone was seen a handful of times. The chain employs TRBV18 and TRBJ1-1; TRBD1 matches at 7 bases. The CDR3 contains 12 residues. J gave up 7 bases and V 3 bases, and 2 bases lay outside the gene matches. Germline CDR1 reads KGHSH; CDR2 reads LQKENI. The DNA for the CDR3 is TGTGCCAGCTCACCCAGGACAGGTGAAGCTTTCTTT. Protein sequence: CASSPRTGEAFF.

This clone was observed once. This chain connects TRBV4-2 to TRBJ2-5; D is undetermined. Germline V gives CDR1 LGHNA, CDR2 YNFKEQ. V was clipped by 3 bases and J by 1 base, with 15 bases between them. The CDR3 has 16 amino acids. CDR3: CASSHLNTPLQETQYF. In DNA, the CDR3 is TGTGCCAGCAGCCATCTGAACACCCCGCTCCAAGAGACCCAGTACTTC.

The chain couples TRBV11-2 to TRBJ2-5; D not resolved. Per germline, CDR1 SGHAT and CDR2 FQNNGV. V was pared by 3 bases and J by 3 bases, with 14 bases between. The CDR3 is made up of 15 amino acids. CDR3 nucleotide sequence: TGTGCCAGCAGCTTCGCGGCCGGGCCCAAAGAGACCCAGTACTTC. Translated: CASSFAAGPKETQYF.

This chain links TRBV5-6 with TRBJ2-7; no clear D. The ends were cut back, 1 base at V and 4 bases at J, with 3 bases in the middle. The CDR3 consists of 11 residues. The germline V gene encodes CDR1 SGHDT and CDR2 YYEEEE. The CDR3 is CASSLKYEQYF. CDR3 sequence (DNA): TGTGCCAGCAGCTTGAAATACGAGCAGTACTTC.

The chain combines TRBV5-1 with TRBJ2-1; 9 positions match TRBD1. J was trimmed by 3 bases and V by 4 bases; bases with no gene match: 5. Germline V gives CDR1 SGHRS, CDR2 YFSETQ. The CDR3 has 15 amino acids. This CDR3 is CASSVTGGVYNEQFF. The CDR3 coding sequence is TGCGCCAGCAGCGTTACAGGGGGCGTCTACAATGAGCAGTTCTTC.

The CDR3 protein is CASSSTANTEAFF. DNA for the CDR3: TGTGCCAGCTCATCGACAGCGAACACTGAAGCTTTCTTT. The genes are TRBV18 and TRBJ1-1; possibly TRBD1 for D (5 bases). The CDR3 contains 13 residues. The V end lost 5 bases, the J end lost 1 base, and 8 bases lay between the germline ends. The germline V gene has CDR1 KGHSH and CDR2 LQKENI.

V is TRBV11-2 and J is TRBJ2-4, with TRBD2 matching 8 bases. The CDR3 covers 13 residues. The V gene's germline CDR1 is SGHAT and CDR2 FQNNGV. V shed 0 bases and J 10 bases; nucleotides not matched to a gene: 2. This CDR3 reads CASSLDRGGIQYF. CDR3 coding DNA: TGTGCCAGCAGCTTAGATCGGGGGGGAATTCAGTACTTC.

The chain is built from TRBV5-1 and TRBJ1-3; 7 bases line up with TRBD1. V lost 0 bases to trimming and J lost 8 bases; unmatched junction nucleotides: 5. Germline V gene sequence: CDR1 SGHRS, CDR2 YFSETQ. The CDR3 consists of 14 residues. CDR3 in amino acids: CASSLEDRRDTIYF. The DNA of the CDR3 is TGCGCCAGCAGCTTGGAGGACAGGCGGGACACCATATATTTT.

This clone was seen just once. V and J are TRBV20-1 and TRBJ2-1; D gene unclear. From germline, CDR1 is DFQATT and CDR2 SNEGSKA (reference sequence). V was shortened by 0 bases and J by 9 bases, with 6 bases between the two germline ends. This CDR3 spans 11 amino acids. The CDR3 region has the DNA TGCAGTGCTAGAGATTTTAGTGAGCAGTTCTTC. Translated, it gives CSARDFSEQFF.

This clone has only a few counts. The rearrangement links TRBV5-4 to TRBJ1-2; 10 positions agree with TRBD1. Germline V gene sequence: CDR1 SGHNT, CDR2 YYREEE (reference sequence). The CDR3 length is 14 residues. The ends lost 7 bases at V and 5 bases at J; junction bases unmatched: 8. For the CDR3, the DNA is TGTGCCAGCGGAGACAGGGGGCTTCGGTATGGCTACACCTTC. Translating gives CASGDRGLRYGYTF.

V gene TRBV6-5 combines with J gene TRBJ2-7; D might be TRBD2 (5 bases). CDR3 length equals 11 residues. Trimming cost V 6 bases and J 9 bases, with 12 bases left between them. The germline gives CDR1 MNHEY, CDR2 SVGAGI. CDR3 amino acids: CASSLGSWQYF. In DNA form, the CDR3 reads TGTGCCAGCAGCTTAGGGAGTTGGCAGTACTTC.

CDR3: CASSLSGDTQYF. The CDR3 region has the DNA TGTGCCAGCAGCCTTTCGGGGGATACGCAGTATTTT. The chain recombines TRBV9 with TRBJ2-3, with a weak D call TRBD2 (5 bases). This CDR3 comprises 12 residues. Germline-derived CDR1 and CDR2 are SGDLS and YYNGEE. The ends were cut back, 4 bases at V and 6 bases at J, with 9 bases in the middle.

V is TRBV14 and J is TRBJ2-5; 10 nucleotides line up with TRBD2. V lost 0 bases, J lost 2 bases, and 6 bases stayed unmatched. The germline V gene has CDR1 SGHDN and CDR2 FVKESK. This CDR3 spans 17 amino acids. The CDR3 DNA is TGTGCCAGCAGCCAAGAGGGGGGACTAGCGAGACAAGAGACCCAGTACTTC. Encoded protein: CASSQEGGLARQETQYF. The complete variable domain, with remaining parts taken from reference TRBV14 and TRBJ2-5, reads EAGVTQFPSHSVIEKGQTVTLRCDPISGHDNLYWYRRVMGKEIKFLLHFVKESKQDESGMPNNRFLAERTGGTYSTLKVQPAELEDSGVYFCASSQEGGLARQETQYFGPGTRLLVL.

The chain employs TRBV5-4 and TRBJ2-5; D not resolved. This CDR3 has 14 amino acids. The V end lost 0 bases, the J end lost 7 bases, and 13 bases lay between the germline ends. Germline V gene data show CDR1 as SGHNT and CDR2 as YYREEE (reference sequence). CDR3: CASSLASQVATQYF. The CDR3 DNA reads as TGTGCCAGCAGCTTGGCTTCGCAGGTAGCGACCCAGTACTTC.

This rearrangement joins TRBV10-3 to TRBJ2-1, with TRBD2 as a possible D gene (5 bases). This CDR3 comprises 19 residues. Per the germline V gene, CDR1 is ENHRY and CDR2 is SYGVKD. Trimming cost V 2 bases and J 3 bases, with 23 bases left between them. The CDR3 DNA follows: TGTGCCATCAGTGAGCCCGAAGGGTCCGCGCGGGCAGACTACAATGAGCAGTTCTTC. Translation gives CAISEPEGSARADYNEQFF.

This CDR3 reads CASSAGGPPVTEAFF. CDR3 nucleotide sequence: TGTGCCAGCAGCGCAGGGGGTCCTCCGGTCACTGAAGCTTTCTTT. The rearrangement uses TRBV7-9 and TRBJ1-1; 7 bases line up with TRBD1. Germline loops: CDR1 SEHNR, CDR2 FQNEAQ (reference sequence). The length of the CDR3 is 15 residues. With V trimmed by 5 bases and J by 4 bases, 10 bases remained unmatched.

This rearrangement joins TRBV19 to TRBJ2-7; 11 bases line up with TRBD1. V lost 0 bases to trimming and J lost 3 bases; unmatched junction nucleotides: 7. The CDR3 has 17 residues. Germline CDR1 and CDR2: LNHDA and SQIVND (reference sequence). The CDR3 DNA reads TGTGCCAGTAGTATAGATCGGGGGGGGACAGGGGGCTACGAGCAGTACTTC. Its protein is CASSIDRGGTGGYEQYF.

This chain uses TRBV11-2 with TRBJ1-5; D is undetermined. CDR1 and CDR2 (germline): SGHAT, FQNNGV. The CDR3 extends over 12 amino acids. The V end lost 4 bases, the J end lost 8 bases, and 9 bases lay between the germline ends. The CDR3 DNA sequence: TGTGCCAGCAGCTCCTATTTGAAGCCCCAGCATTTT. It translates to CASSSYLKPQHF.

This sequence joins TRBV5-1 and TRBJ1-3; a possible D gene is TRBD1 (5 bases). V gave up 4 bases and J gave up 9 bases, with 20 bases separating them. The CDR3 is 15 amino acids. Germline V gene data show CDR1 as SGHRS and CDR2 as YFSETQ. This CDR3 reads CASSPLRGKDGTIYF. The CDR3 DNA follows: TGCGCCAGCAGCCCCCTGCGGGGGAAGGATGGCACCATATATTTT. The full variable domain, with the rest looked up from reference TRBV5-1 and TRBJ1-3, is KAGVTQTPRYLIKTRGQQVTLSCSPISGHRSVSWYQQTPGQGLQFLFEYFSETQRNKGNFPGRFSGRQFSNSRSEMNVSTLELGDSALYLCASSPLRGKDGTIYFGEGSWLTVV.

This clone appeared a single time. The chain employs TRBV2 and TRBJ2-1; 12 nucleotides agree with TRBD2. V shed 6 bases, J shed 8 bases, and the junction held 8 bases outside the gene matches. The germline V gene has CDR1 SNHLY and CDR2 FYNNEI. The CDR3 length is 15 residues. CDR3 sequence reads: CASSPSGGARDEQFF. CDR3 nucleotide sequence: TGTGCCAGCAGCCCTAGCGGGGGGGCCAGGGATGAGCAGTTCTTC.

The chain links TRBV18 to TRBJ1-2; no clear D. The CDR3 is 14 residues long. V lost 8 bases and J 4 bases, leaving 17 bases between the germline ends. Germline values: CDR1 KGHSH, CDR2 LQKENI. CDR3 coding DNA: TGTGCCAGCCGGATCGGCACCCGCAGCTATGGCTACACCTTC. This sequence encodes CASRIGTRSYGYTF.

The rearrangement uses TRBV5-1 and TRBJ1-6, with D perhaps matching TRBD1 (5 bases). This CDR3 contains 15 residues. V shed 3 bases and J shed 3 bases, with 10 bases lying between them. CDR1 and CDR2 (germline): SGHRS, YFSETQ. CDR3 in amino acids: CASSSRDGYNSPLHF. CDR3 in DNA: TGCGCCAGCAGCTCCCGGGACGGCTATAATTCACCCCTCCACTTT.

The CDR3 protein is CASSRGQTQETQYF. The CDR3 DNA reads TGTGCCAGCAGTCGGGGTCAAACGCAAGAGACCCAGTACTTC. The V gene is TRBV2, the J gene TRBJ2-5; maybe TRBD2 (5 bases). Germline values: CDR1 SNHLY, CDR2 FYNNEI. CDR3 length equals 14 residues. Trimming pared 5 bases from V and 2 bases from J, leaving 12 bases between.

This clone was picked up a small number of times. V and J are TRBV5-5 and TRBJ2-5; D call uncertain. V was cut by 0 bases and J by 0 bases, with 9 bases left in between. Germline V lookup: CDR1 SGHKS, CDR2 YYEKEE (reference sequence). CDR3 length equals 15 residues. This CDR3 reads CASSLAPVNQETQYF. CDR3 DNA sequence: TGTGCCAGCAGCTTGGCCCCGGTGAACCAAGAGACCCAGTACTTC.

The genes are TRBV19 and TRBJ2-7, with 9 bases aligning to TRBD1. The germline gives CDR1 LNHDA, CDR2 SQIVND (reference sequence). The CDR3 has 16 amino acids. The J segment lost 1 base and the V segment lost 3 bases, leaving 7 bases of the junction unmatched. In DNA, the CDR3 is TGTGCCAGTAGTATTCTCCGACAGGGGGGGTCCTACGAGCAGTACTTC. Protein sequence: CASSILRQGGSYEQYF.

V and J are TRBV7-9 and TRBJ2-7; D tentatively fits TRBD1 or TRBD2 (5 bases each). This CDR3 is 14 amino acids long. V lost 5 bases and J 2 bases, leaving 13 bases between the germline ends. The V gene's germline CDR1 is SEHNR and CDR2 FQNEAQ (reference sequence). The CDR3 region is CASSLRDGAYEQYF. The CDR3 region has the DNA TGTGCCAGCAGCCTCCGGGACGGGGCCTACGAGCAGTACTTC.

The genes are TRBV7-3 and TRBJ1-2; the D gene is possibly TRBD1 (6 bases). This CDR3 is 12 amino acids long. Trimming cost V 5 bases and J 6 bases, with 10 bases left between them. Germline-derived CDR1 and CDR2 are SGHTA and FQGTGA. The CDR3 sequence: CASSPGTNGYTF. For the CDR3, the DNA is TGTGCCAGCAGCCCCGGGACAAATGGCTACACCTTC.

The genes are TRBV2 and TRBJ2-7; 8 bases fit TRBD2. CDR3 length: 13 amino acids. CDR1 is SNHLY and CDR2 is FYNNEI in the germline V gene. J gave up 2 bases and V 11 bases, and 8 bases lay outside the gene matches. CDR3 sequence reads: CAGAGGTTYEQYF. The CDR3 DNA reads TGTGCCGGTGCGGGGGGTACCACCTACGAGCAGTACTTC. The full variable domain, in which reference TRBV2 and TRBJ2-7 provide the parts outside the CDR3, is EPEVTQTPSHQVTQMGQEVILRCVPISNHLYFYWYRQILGQKVEFLVSFYNNEISEKSEIFDDQFSVERPDGSNFTLKIRSTKLEDSAMYFCAGAGGTTYEQYFGPGTRLTVT.

This clone appeared a few times. This chain uses TRBV11-1 with TRBJ1-1; no firm D call. With 10 bases removed from V and 1 base from J, the gap between germline ends came to 22 bases. Germline CDR1 SGHAT, CDR2 FQDESV (reference sequence). This CDR3 is built from 16 residues. The CDR3 here is CAIDWTLESKNTEAFF. The DNA for the CDR3 is TGTGCCATCGACTGGACGCTCGAGAGTAAGAACACTGAAGCTTTCTTT. Full variable domain (rest looked up from reference TRBV11-1 and TRBJ1-1): EAEVAQSPRYKITEKSQAVAFWCDPISGHATLYWYRQILGQGPELLVQFQDESVVDDSQLPKDRFSAERLKGVDSTLKIQPAELGDSAMYLCAIDWTLESKNTEAFFGQGTRLTVV.

This chain uses TRBV11-2 with TRBJ1-5; D is perhaps TRBD1 (6 bases). The V gene's germline CDR1 is SGHAT and CDR2 FQNNGV. The CDR3 contains 13 residues. Between the trimmed V and J ends, which lost 2 bases and 5 bases, there was a span of 7 bases. In DNA form, the CDR3 reads TGTGCCAGCAGCTTATCAGGGGATCAGCCCCAGCATTTT. Amino acid sequence: CASSLSGDQPQHF.